This T cell receptor (beta chain) was sequenced for a study of T cell responses to AZD1222 COVID-19 vaccine. Study-wide results and limits: Among spike-specific TCRs, nearly half reportedly target unmutated variant regions. Two AZD1222 administrations were followed by greater Spike-specific TCR breadth and depth. Seropositive AZD1222 recipients at baseline numbered only six or seven.

This clone was seen just once. Its antigen is unidentified. This CDR3 region has 15 residues. V was trimmed by 0 bases and J by 4 bases, leaving 12 bases between them. Per the germline V gene, CDR1 is LGHDT and CDR2 is YNNKEL (reference sequence). Produced via immunoSEQ multiplex PCR; TCRdb's table is partial and in-frame only. This sample carries about 110,000 clones, 94% of them seen once, and the ten largest clones take about 3.1%. Analyses pooled second doses at about 4 or about 12 weeks. The starting material was peripheral blood, obtained 28 days after the second AZD1222 dose. The receptor was derived from an adult who received the AZD1222 COVID-19 vaccine. The chain uses TRBV3-1 (or the pseudogene TRBV3-2) and TRBJ1-1; a possible D gene is TRBD1 (6 bases). Here the CDR3 DNA reads TGTGCCAGCAGCCAAGATACGAACAGGGCCACTGAAGCTTTCTTT. It specifies CASSQDTNRATEAFF.